The T cell receptor (beta chain) under discussion was sequenced for a study of shared clonotypes between healthy human individuals. Comment on this clone: Other DNA sequences in this specimen translate into the identical CDR3.

Every subset's genomic DNA went evenly onto several immunoSEQ plates. Generated by immunoSEQ multiplex PCR, the TCRdb table keeps only in-frame clones and is missing some. This sample yields about 1.1 million clones, of which roughly 80% are seen a single time; 0.85% to 1% belongs to the top ten. The CDR3 consists of 12 residues. V was shortened by 6 bases and J by 3 bases, with 9 bases between the two germline ends. CDR1 MDHEN and CDR2 SYDVKM come from the germline V gene. Sequenced input: memory CD4+ T cells from PBMCs. Described subset: CD45RA-negative fraction. The chain is built from TRBV28 and TRBJ2-7; D is uncertain. The source is a young man in good health. Some clones in this sample may be carry-over from other donors' samples. In nucleotides, the CDR3 is TGTGCCAGCAGCCCTTCGTACTACGAGCAGTACTTC. It is translated as CASSPSYYEQYF.